The 29 T cell receptor beta chains reported below all come from one sample, sequenced in a study of beta chain features in type 1 diabetes. Study outcomes and limitations: Across all four CD4+ subsets, people with type 1 diabetes showed modestly shorter TCRB CDR3s.

What was sequenced were expressed TCRB transcripts, since all of the isolated RNA had been reverse transcribed. The assay was immunoSEQ multiplex PCR, and TCRdb's table has in-frame clones only and misses some. The sample lists about 650,000 clones; about an eighth were seen once. Their recognized antigens are unknown. Sequenced: naive CD4+ T cells from blood. These receptors all come from a man younger than 45 with type 1 diabetes.

This chain joins TRBV6-6 and TRBJ1-1; weak D call: TRBD1 (6 bases). The CDR3 spans 13 residues. V gave up 0 bases and J gave up 6 bases, with 8 bases separating them. Looked up from germline, CDR1 is MNHNY and CDR2 is SVGAGI (reference sequence). The CDR3 DNA sequence: TGTGCCAGCAGTTACTCACAGGGCGCTGAAGCTTTCTTT. Translation: CASSYSQGAEAFF.

This clone was recorded a few times. The CDR3 region is CASSLVRSTTGKQYF. The CDR3 DNA sequence: TGTGCCAGCAGTTTAGTACGCTCCACCACTGGGAAGCAGTACTTC. This chain connects TRBV27 to TRBJ2-7; D not resolved. Trimming pared 2 bases from V and 8 bases from J, leaving 19 bases between. Germline V CDR1 and CDR2: MNHEY, SMNVEV (reference sequence). This CDR3 spans 15 amino acids.

The V call is TRBV7-9, the J call TRBJ2-1; tentative D call: TRBD1 (6 bases). Between the trimmed V and J ends, which lost 1 base and 2 bases, there was a span of 9 bases. The CDR3 is made up of 15 amino acids. Germline V gene lookup returns CDR1 SEHNR and CDR2 FQNEAQ (reference sequence). The DNA for the CDR3 is TGTGCCAGCAGCTTAGATCAGGGGCCCTACAATGAGCAGTTCTTC. Encoded protein: CASSLDQGPYNEQFF. Full variable domain (rest looked up from reference TRBV7-9 and TRBJ2-1): DTGVSQNPRHKITKRGQNVTFRCDPISEHNRLYWYRQTLGQGPEFLTYFQNEAQLEKSRLLSDRFSAERPKGSFSTLEIQRTEQGDSAMYLCASSLDQGPYNEQFFGPGTRLTVL.

V is TRBV28 and J is TRBJ2-1; 11 bases match TRBD2. V lost 3 bases and J lost 3; bases outside the gene matches: 7. Germline V gives CDR1 MDHEN, CDR2 SYDVKM. This CDR3 has 17 amino acids. The CDR3 nucleotides read TGTGCCAGCAGTTTGTCTAGCGGGGGGATAGTCTACAATGAGCAGTTCTTC. It specifies CASSLSSGGIVYNEQFF. Supplemented by reference TRBV28 and TRBJ2-1, the full variable domain reads DVKVTQSSRYLVKRTGEKVFLECVQDMDHENMFWYRQDPGLGLRLIYFSYDVKMKEKGDIPEGYSVSREKKERFSLILESASTNQTSMYLCASSLSSGGIVYNEQFFGPGTRLTVL.

The chain uses TRBV27 and TRBJ1-5, with 8 nucleotides matching TRBD1. Germline V gene data show CDR1 as MNHEY and CDR2 as SMNVEV (reference sequence). The CDR3 runs 15 residues. Losses at the gene ends were 5 bases for V and 2 bases for J; bases not matched to a gene: 5. The CDR3 loop is CASSLQGERNQPQHF. The CDR3 DNA reads TGTGCCAGCAGTCTACAGGGGGAACGCAATCAGCCCCAGCATTTT.

This clone showed up just a few times. The CDR3 loop is CASADRGLTGANVLTF. DNA of the CDR3: TGTGCCAGTGCGGACAGGGGCCTAACTGGGGCCAACGTCCTGACTTTC. The rearrangement uses TRBV19 and TRBJ2-6; 9 nucleotides agree with TRBD1. This CDR3 comprises 16 residues. With V trimmed by 8 bases and J by 2 bases, 7 bases remained unmatched. CDR1 and CDR2 (germline): LNHDA, SQIVND (reference sequence).

The chain combines TRBV5-4 with TRBJ2-3, with D perhaps matching TRBD2 (7 bases). This CDR3 spans 17 amino acids. CDR1 and CDR2 (germline): SGHNT, YYREEE (reference sequence). The germline V and J ends were trimmed by 3 bases and 3 bases, with 20 bases remaining between them. The CDR3 nucleotides are TGTGCCAGCAGCTCCACCCCAGGGGCGCGGGGGACAGATACGCAGTATTTT. Translating it yields CASSSTPGARGTDTQYF.

The chain employs TRBV5-1 and TRBJ2-1; D gene unclear. The germline V and J ends were trimmed by 0 bases and 5 bases, with 9 bases remaining between them. The V gene's germline CDR1 is SGHRS and CDR2 YFSETQ. The CDR3 runs to 14 residues. The CDR3 is CASSLGHSDNEQFF. Written as DNA, the CDR3 is TGCGCCAGCAGCTTGGGCCACTCGGACAATGAGCAGTTCTTC.

This clone showed up just a few times. This sequence joins TRBV5-4 and TRBJ2-3; D is unresolved. This CDR3 region has 15 residues. The germline V gene has CDR1 SGHNT and CDR2 YYREEE (reference sequence). V was shortened by 0 bases and J by 0 bases, with 8 bases between the two germline ends. The CDR3 loop reads CASSLVQASTDTQYF. CDR3 DNA: TGTGCCAGCAGCTTGGTTCAGGCTAGCACAGATACGCAGTATTTT. The entire variable domain, with the rest obtained from reference TRBV5-4 and TRBJ2-3, is as follows: ETGVTQSPTHLIKTRGQQVTLRCSSQSGHNTVSWYQQALGQGPQFIFQYYREEENGRGNFPPRFSGLQFPNYSSELNVNALELDDSALYLCASSLVQASTDTQYFGPGTRLTVL.

This clone was observed a handful of times. The chain employs TRBV6-6 and TRBJ1-5; the match to TRBD1 covers 9 bases. Germline V CDR1 and CDR2: MNHNY, SVGAGI (reference sequence). The CDR3 is made up of 15 amino acids. Trimming removed 7 bases from V and 2 bases from J; junction bases left unmatched: 6. In DNA form, the CDR3 reads TGTGCCAGCACCGACAGGGGGGTCGGCAATCAGCCCCAGCATTTT. Its protein product is CASTDRGVGNQPQHF.

The genes are TRBV10-3 and TRBJ1-6; the match to TRBD1 covers 9 bases. Germline V CDR1 and CDR2: ENHRY, SYGVKD. V was clipped by 3 bases and J by 7 bases; unmatched bases: 7. The CDR3 consists of 16 residues. This chain's CDR3 is CAISERGTGNNSPLHF. The CDR3 region has the DNA TGTGCCATCAGTGAACGGGGGACAGGGAACAATTCACCCCTCCACTTT.

This clone was observed a few times. V and J are TRBV4-3 and TRBJ2-3, with TRBD2 matching over 8 bases. Trimming at V came to 1 base and at J to 2 bases, leaving 17 bases not matched to a gene. Germline-derived CDR1 and CDR2 are LGHNA and YSLEER. The CDR3 is 20 residues long. CDR3 DNA sequence: TGCGCCAGCAGCCAAGGGGCCCAGAGTAGTAGCGGGGCATCCACAGATACGCAGTATTTT. This translates into CASSQGAQSSSGASTDTQYF.

The chain employs TRBV10-3 and TRBJ1-2; no definite D call. Germline CDR1 ENHRY, CDR2 SYGVKD. The ends were cut back, 0 bases at V and 8 bases at J, with 7 bases in the middle. This CDR3 region has 12 residues. The CDR3 DNA sequence: TGTGCCATCAGTGAGTCCCAAGAGGGCTACACCTTC. The encoded protein is CAISESQEGYTF.

The J gene is TRBJ2-3, the V gene TRBV2; no clear D gene. Looked up from germline, CDR1 is SNHLY and CDR2 is FYNNEI. CDR3 length equals 11 residues. V was shortened by 6 bases and J by 7 bases, with 8 bases between the two germline ends. CDR3 region: CASSYVNTQYF. CDR3 in DNA: TGTGCCAGCAGCTATGTTAATACGCAGTATTTT.

The table lists this clone with a few counts. This chain uses TRBV4-3 with TRBJ2-2; no clear D. CDR1 LGHNA and CDR2 YSLEER come from the germline V gene. V was trimmed by 6 bases and J by 7 bases, leaving 21 bases between them. The length of the CDR3 is 16 residues. CDR3: CASSPDSGYDSGELFF. The CDR3 DNA is TGCGCCAGCAGTCCTGATTCAGGTTACGATAGCGGGGAGCTGTTTTTT.

The chain uses TRBV9 and TRBJ1-6, with TRBD1 matching over 10 bases. The germline CDR1 and CDR2 sequences are SGDLS and YYNGEE. V trimming: 0 bases; J trimming: 9 bases; junction bases outside the gene matches: 6. This CDR3 contains 16 residues. The CDR3 nucleotides read TGTGCCAGCAGCGTAGCTACGCGGACAGGGGGTTCACCCCTCCACTTT. Translation gives CASSVATRTGGSPLHF.

The table lists this clone with a few counts. The chain employs TRBV7-2 and TRBJ2-1; D not certain. The germline V and J ends were trimmed by 4 bases and 4 bases, with 11 bases remaining between them. Germline V CDR1 and CDR2: SGHTA, FQGNSA. The CDR3 is 14 amino acids. The CDR3 DNA is TGTGCCAGCAGCTACCAACCGCCGTACAATGAGCAGTTCTTC. Protein: CASSYQPPYNEQFF.

This clone has just a few counts. CDR3 DNA sequence: TGTGCCAGCAGCCCAATGGGCTCTGGGGCCAACGTCCTGACTTTC. This translates into CASSPMGSGANVLTF. The rearrangement joins TRBV7-9 to TRBJ2-6; D is ambiguous. V lost 5 bases to trimming and J lost 0 bases, with 8 bases between them. This CDR3 has 15 amino acids. Germline values: CDR1 SEHNR, CDR2 FQNEAQ (reference sequence).

This clone was picked up a small number of times. The rearrangement joins TRBV7-2 to TRBJ2-3; the match to TRBD2 covers 9 bases. The length of the CDR3 is 17 residues. CDR1 is SGHTA and CDR2 is FQGNSA in the germline V gene. V lost 2 bases, J lost 1 base, and 7 bases stayed unmatched. The CDR3 loop is CASSLRASGARTDTQYF. Written as DNA, the CDR3 is TGTGCCAGCAGCTTAAGGGCTAGCGGGGCCCGCACAGATACGCAGTATTTT.

V usage is TRBV28 and J usage is TRBJ2-1; 9 bases align to TRBD1. This CDR3 comprises 16 residues. The germline V gene has CDR1 MDHEN and CDR2 SYDVKM. Trimming took 9 bases from V and 8 from J; bases not matched to a gene: 17. In DNA form, the CDR3 reads TGTGCCAGTACTCATCAGGGCGGGACAGGGCCTGATGAGCAGTTCTTC. It specifies CASTHQGGTGPDEQFF.

The chain links TRBV5-1 to TRBJ1-5, with D possibly being TRBD1 (6 bases). With 2 bases removed from V and 3 bases from J, the gap between germline ends came to 12 bases. From germline, CDR1 is SGHRS and CDR2 YFSETQ. The CDR3 totals 15 residues. CDR3 in DNA: TGCGCCAGCAGCTTAGGGCAGGGGAACAATCAGCCCCAGCATTTT. Protein sequence: CASSLGQGNNQPQHF.

This rearrangement joins TRBV2 to TRBJ2-3; the D gene is possibly TRBD2 (5 bases). The germline gives CDR1 SNHLY, CDR2 FYNNEI. V dropped 8 bases and J dropped 5 bases, with 14 bases sitting between them. The CDR3 extends over 13 amino acids. CDR3 bases: TGTGCCAGCCAAACCGGGAAGAAAGATACGCAGTATTTT. Its translation: CASQTGKKDTQYF.

There are a few counts of this clone. The chain joins TRBV13 to TRBJ2-6; no reliable D call. This CDR3 contains 15 residues. The V and J ends lost 5 bases and 1 base respectively, with 9 bases between them. The germline CDR1 and CDR2 sequences are PRHDT and FYEKMQ (reference sequence). CDR3 sequence: CASSPSVSGANVLTF. CDR3 DNA: TGTGCCAGCAGCCCCAGTGTATCTGGGGCCAACGTCCTGACTTTC. Together with reference TRBV13 and TRBJ2-6, the CDR3 gives the full variable domain: AAGVIQSPRHLIKEKRETATLKCYPIPRHDTVYWYQQGPGQDPQFLISFYEKMQSDKGSIPDRFSAQQFSDYHSELNMSSLELGDSALYFCASSPSVSGANVLTFGAGSRLTVL.

The chain has TRBV7-2 and TRBJ1-4; D is uncertain. Trimming stripped 0 bases from V and 8 bases from J, with 4 bases between. From germline, CDR1 is SGHTA and CDR2 FQGNSA. CDR3 length equals 12 residues. The CDR3 reads CASSLAKEKLFF. The DNA for the CDR3 is TGTGCCAGCAGCTTAGCGAAGGAAAAACTGTTTTTT.

This clone was observed a few times. The chain employs TRBV2 and TRBJ1-3; possibly TRBD1 for D (5 bases). V was pared by 4 bases and J by 0 bases, with 13 bases between. Germline lookup yields CDR1 SNHLY and CDR2 FYNNEI. The CDR3 is made up of 16 amino acids. The CDR3 reads CASSVTGPGSGNTIYF. Here the CDR3 DNA reads TGTGCCAGCAGTGTAACGGGACCTGGCTCTGGAAACACCATATATTTT.

This clone showed up just a few times. V usage is TRBV6-5 and J usage is TRBJ1-5; D unclear. Trimming removed 5 bases at V and 7 bases at J, with 15 bases between. Germline V gene sequence: CDR1 MNHEY, CDR2 SVGAGI. The CDR3 loop spans 14 amino acids. The chain's CDR3 is CASSPGPPKQPQHF. CDR3 DNA: TGTGCCAGCAGTCCGGGCCCGCCAAAACAGCCCCAGCATTTT.

The chain is built from TRBV5-1 and TRBJ2-2; perhaps TRBD2 as D (6 bases). The CDR3 has 15 residues. The V gene's germline CDR1 is SGHRS and CDR2 YFSETQ. Trimming left V 4 bases short and J 6 bases short, with 16 bases between. The CDR3 DNA is TGCGCCAGCAGCCCGGAGGAGGGTGTCGCCGGGGAGCTGTTTTTT. Translation gives CASSPEEGVAGELFF.

V gene TRBV10-3 combines with J gene TRBJ1-2; tentative D call: TRBD1 (5 bases). Germline V gene sequence: CDR1 ENHRY, CDR2 SYGVKD. V gave up 0 bases and J gave up 8 bases, with 13 bases separating them. The CDR3 covers 14 residues. The CDR3 loop reads CAISESRQSGGYTF. The CDR3 DNA sequence: TGTGCCATCAGTGAGTCGAGACAGTCTGGAGGCTACACCTTC.

This clone was picked up a small number of times. The gene calls are TRBV14 and TRBJ2-2, with D perhaps matching TRBD2 (5 bases). The CDR3 covers 14 residues. Germline V gene sequence: CDR1 SGHDN, CDR2 FVKESK. V lost 3 bases and J lost 1, with 6 bases in between. CDR3 loop: CASSHRGNTGELFF. CDR3 nucleotide sequence: TGTGCCAGCAGCCATCGGGGGAACACCGGGGAGCTGTTTTTT.